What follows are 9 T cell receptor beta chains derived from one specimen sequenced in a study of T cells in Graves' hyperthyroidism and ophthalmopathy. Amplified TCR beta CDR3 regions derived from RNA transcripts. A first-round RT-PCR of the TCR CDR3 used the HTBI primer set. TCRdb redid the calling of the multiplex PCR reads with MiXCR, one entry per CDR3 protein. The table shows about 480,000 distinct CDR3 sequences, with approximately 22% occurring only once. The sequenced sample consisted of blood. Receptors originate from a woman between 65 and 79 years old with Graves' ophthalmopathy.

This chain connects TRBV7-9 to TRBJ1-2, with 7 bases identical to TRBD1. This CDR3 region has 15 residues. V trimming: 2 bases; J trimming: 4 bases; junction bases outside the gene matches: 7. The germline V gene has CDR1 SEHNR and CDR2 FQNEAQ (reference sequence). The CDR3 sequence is CASSLRKGGVYGYTF. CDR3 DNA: TGTGCCAGCAGCTTAAGAAAAGGGGGCGTCTATGGCTACACCTTC.

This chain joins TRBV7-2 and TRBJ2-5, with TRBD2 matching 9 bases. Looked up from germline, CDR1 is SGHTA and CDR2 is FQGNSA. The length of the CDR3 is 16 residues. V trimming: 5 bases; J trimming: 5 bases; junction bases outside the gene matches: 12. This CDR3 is CASSRPSSGIGETQYF. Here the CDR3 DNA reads TGTGCCAGCAGCCGCCCTTCTAGCGGGATTGGGGAGACCCAGTACTTC.

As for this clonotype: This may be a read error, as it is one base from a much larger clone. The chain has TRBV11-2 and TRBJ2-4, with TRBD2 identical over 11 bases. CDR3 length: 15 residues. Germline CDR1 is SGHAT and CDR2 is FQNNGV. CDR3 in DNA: TGTGCCAGCAGCGCCCATAGCGGGAGGGGGGACATTAAGTACTTC. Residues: CASSAHSGRGDIKYF.

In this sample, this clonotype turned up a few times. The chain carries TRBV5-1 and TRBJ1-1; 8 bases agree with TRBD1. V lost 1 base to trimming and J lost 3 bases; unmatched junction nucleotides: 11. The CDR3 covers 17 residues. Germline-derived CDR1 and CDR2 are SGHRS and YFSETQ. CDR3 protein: CASSLYPEYRGDTEAFF. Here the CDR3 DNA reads TGCGCCAGCAGCTTGTATCCCGAGTACAGGGGGGACACTGAAGCTTTCTTT.

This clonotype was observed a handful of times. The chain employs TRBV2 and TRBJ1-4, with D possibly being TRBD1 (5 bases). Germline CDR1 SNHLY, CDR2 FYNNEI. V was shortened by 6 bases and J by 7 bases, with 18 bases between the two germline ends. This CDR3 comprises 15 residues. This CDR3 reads CASRLGPVGGEKLFF. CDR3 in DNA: TGTGCCAGCAGATTGGGACCGGTAGGTGGTGAAAAACTGTTTTTT.

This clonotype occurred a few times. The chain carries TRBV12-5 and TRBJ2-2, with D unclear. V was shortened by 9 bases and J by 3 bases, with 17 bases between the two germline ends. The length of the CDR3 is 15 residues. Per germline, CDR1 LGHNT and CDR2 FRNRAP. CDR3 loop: CASGKGQFYTGELFF. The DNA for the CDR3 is TGTGCTAGCGGTAAAGGCCAGTTTTACACCGGGGAGCTGTTTTTT.

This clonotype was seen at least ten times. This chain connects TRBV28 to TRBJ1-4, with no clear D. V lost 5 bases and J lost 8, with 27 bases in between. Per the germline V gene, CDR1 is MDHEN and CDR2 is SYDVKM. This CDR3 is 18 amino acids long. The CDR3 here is CASSPEILTGIWGEKLFF. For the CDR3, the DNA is TGTGCCAGCAGTCCTGAAATCCTGACGGGTATTTGGGGAGAAAAACTGTTTTTT.

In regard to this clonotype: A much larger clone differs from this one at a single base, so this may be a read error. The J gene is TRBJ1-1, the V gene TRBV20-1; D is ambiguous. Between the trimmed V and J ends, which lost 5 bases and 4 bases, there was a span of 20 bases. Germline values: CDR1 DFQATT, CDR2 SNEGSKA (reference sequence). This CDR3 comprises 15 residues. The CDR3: CSAGRGRRVFTEAFF. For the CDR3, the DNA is TGCAGTGCTGGACGCGGACGGAGGGTGTTCACTGAAGCTTTCTTT.

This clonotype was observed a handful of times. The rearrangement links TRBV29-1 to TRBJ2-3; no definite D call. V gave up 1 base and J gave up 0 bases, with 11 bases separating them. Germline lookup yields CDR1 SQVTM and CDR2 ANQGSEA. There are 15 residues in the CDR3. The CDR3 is CSVEGLRLSTDTQYF. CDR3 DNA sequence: TGCAGCGTTGAAGGCCTTCGGCTTAGCACAGATACGCAGTATTTT.